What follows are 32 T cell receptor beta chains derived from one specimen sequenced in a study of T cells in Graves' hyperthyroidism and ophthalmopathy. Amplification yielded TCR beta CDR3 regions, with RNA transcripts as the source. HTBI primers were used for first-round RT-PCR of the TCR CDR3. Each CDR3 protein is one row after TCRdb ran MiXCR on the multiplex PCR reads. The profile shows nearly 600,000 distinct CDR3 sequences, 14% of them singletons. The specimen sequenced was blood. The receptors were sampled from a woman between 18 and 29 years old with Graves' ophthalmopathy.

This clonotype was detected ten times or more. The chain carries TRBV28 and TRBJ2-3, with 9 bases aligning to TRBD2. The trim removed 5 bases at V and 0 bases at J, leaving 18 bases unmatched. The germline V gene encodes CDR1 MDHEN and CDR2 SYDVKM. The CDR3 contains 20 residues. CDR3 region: CASSLAPLLLAGTSTDTQYF. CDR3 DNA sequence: TGTGCCAGCAGTCTTGCCCCACTACTACTAGCGGGCACTAGCACAGATACGCAGTATTTT.

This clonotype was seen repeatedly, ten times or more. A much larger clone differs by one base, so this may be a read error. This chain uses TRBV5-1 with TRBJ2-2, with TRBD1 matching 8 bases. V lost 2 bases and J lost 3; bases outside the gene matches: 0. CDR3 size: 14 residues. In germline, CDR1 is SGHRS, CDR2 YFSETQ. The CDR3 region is CASSLQGDTGELFF. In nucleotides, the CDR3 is TGCGCCAGCAGCTTACAGGGGGACACCGGGGAGCTGTTTTTT. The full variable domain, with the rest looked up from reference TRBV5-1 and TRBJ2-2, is KAGVTQTPRYLIKTRGQQVTLSCSPISGHRSVSWYQQTPGQGLQFLFEYFSETQRNKGNFPGRFSGRQFSNSRSEMNVSTLELGDSALYLCASSLQGDTGELFFGEGSRLTVL.

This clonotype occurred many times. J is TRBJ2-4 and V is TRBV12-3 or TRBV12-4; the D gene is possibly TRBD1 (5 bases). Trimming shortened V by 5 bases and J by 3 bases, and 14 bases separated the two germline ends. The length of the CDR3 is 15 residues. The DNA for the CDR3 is TGTGCCAGCAGTGTGGGGCAGGGTGTCAAAAACATTCAGTACTTC. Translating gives CASSVGQGVKNIQYF.

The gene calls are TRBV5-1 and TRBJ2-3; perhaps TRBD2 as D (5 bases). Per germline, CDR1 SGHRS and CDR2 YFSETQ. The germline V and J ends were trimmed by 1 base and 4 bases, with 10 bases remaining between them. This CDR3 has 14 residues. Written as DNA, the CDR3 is TGCGCCAGCAGCTTGAGGGAGCCCGCAGATACGCAGTATTTT. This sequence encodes CASSLREPADTQYF.

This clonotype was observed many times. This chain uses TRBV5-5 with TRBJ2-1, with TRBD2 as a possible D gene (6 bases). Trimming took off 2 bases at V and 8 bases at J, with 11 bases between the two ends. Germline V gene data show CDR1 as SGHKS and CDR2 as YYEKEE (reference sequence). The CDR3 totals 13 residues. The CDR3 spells CASSLREIYEQFF. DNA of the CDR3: TGTGCCAGCAGCTTACGGGAGATATATGAGCAGTTCTTC.

The CDR3 region is CASSFSRKTRDFGGYTF. CDR3 DNA: TGCGCCAGCAGCTTTTCAAGAAAGACTAGGGATTTTGGTGGCTACACCTTC. This chain uses TRBV5-1 with TRBJ1-2; D is unresolved. This CDR3 is 17 amino acids long. Germline-derived CDR1 and CDR2 are SGHRS and YFSETQ. V was trimmed by 2 bases and J by 7 bases, leaving 24 bases between them.

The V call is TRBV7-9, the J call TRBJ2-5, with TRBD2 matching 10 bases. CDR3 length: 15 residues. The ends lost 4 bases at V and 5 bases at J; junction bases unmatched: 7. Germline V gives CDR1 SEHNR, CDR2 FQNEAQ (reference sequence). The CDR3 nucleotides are TGTGCCAGCAGCTCCGCTAGCGGGAGTGGGGAGACCCAGTACTTC. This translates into CASSSASGSGETQYF. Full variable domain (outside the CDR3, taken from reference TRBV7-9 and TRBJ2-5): DTGVSQNPRHKITKRGQNVTFRCDPISEHNRLYWYRQTLGQGPEFLTYFQNEAQLEKSRLLSDRFSAERPKGSFSTLEIQRTEQGDSAMYLCASSSASGSGETQYFGPGTRLLVL.

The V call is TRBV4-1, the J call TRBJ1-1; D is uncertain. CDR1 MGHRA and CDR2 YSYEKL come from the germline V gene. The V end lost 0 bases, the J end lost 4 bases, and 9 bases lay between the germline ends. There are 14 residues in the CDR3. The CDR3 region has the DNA TGCGCCAGCAGCCAAGAAGGAAGAGGCACTGAAGCTTTCTTT. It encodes CASSQEGRGTEAFF.

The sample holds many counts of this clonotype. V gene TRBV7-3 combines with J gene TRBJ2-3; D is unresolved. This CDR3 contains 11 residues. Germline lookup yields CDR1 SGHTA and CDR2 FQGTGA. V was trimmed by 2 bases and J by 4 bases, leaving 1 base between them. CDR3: CASSLSDTQYF. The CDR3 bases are TGTGCCAGCAGCTTATCAGATACGCAGTATTTT.

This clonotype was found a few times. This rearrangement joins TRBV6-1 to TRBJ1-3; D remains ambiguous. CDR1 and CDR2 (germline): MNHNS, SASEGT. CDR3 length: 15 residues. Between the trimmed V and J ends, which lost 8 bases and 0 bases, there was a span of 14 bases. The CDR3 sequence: CASADEPDSGNTIYF. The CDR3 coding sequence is TGTGCCAGCGCGGACGAGCCAGACTCTGGAAACACCATATATTTT.

In DNA, the CDR3 is TGTGCCAGCAGGTACCAGCTTACAGATACGCAGTATTTT. Its translation: CASRYQLTDTQYF. The V gene is TRBV11-3, the J gene TRBJ2-3, with D hard to call. From germline, CDR1 is SGHNT and CDR2 YENEEA. The length of the CDR3 is 13 residues. Between the trimmed V and J ends, which lost 6 bases and 3 bases, there was a span of 10 bases.

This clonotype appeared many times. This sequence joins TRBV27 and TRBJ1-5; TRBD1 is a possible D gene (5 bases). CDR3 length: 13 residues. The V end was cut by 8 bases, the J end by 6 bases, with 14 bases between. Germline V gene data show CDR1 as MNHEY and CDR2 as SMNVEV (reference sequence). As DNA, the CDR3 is TGTGCCAGCCGTATGGGGGTGAGTCAGCCCCAGCATTTT. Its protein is CASRMGVSQPQHF.

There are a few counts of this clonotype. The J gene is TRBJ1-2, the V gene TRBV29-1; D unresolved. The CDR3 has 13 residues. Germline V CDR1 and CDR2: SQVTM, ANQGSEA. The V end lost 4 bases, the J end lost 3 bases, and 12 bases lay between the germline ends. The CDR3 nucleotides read TGCAGCGTTGGTCCCCGGACTGACTATGGCTACACCTTC. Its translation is CSVGPRTDYGYTF.

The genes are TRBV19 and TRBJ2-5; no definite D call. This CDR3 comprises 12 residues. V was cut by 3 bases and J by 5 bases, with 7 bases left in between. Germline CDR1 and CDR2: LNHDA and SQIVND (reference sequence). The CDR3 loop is CASSMGKETQYF. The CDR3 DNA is TGTGCCAGTAGTATGGGTAAGGAGACCCAGTACTTC.

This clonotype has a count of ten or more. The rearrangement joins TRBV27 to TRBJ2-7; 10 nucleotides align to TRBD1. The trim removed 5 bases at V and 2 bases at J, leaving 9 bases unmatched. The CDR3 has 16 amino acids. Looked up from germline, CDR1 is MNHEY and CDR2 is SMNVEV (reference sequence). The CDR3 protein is CASSPHRDRGPYEQYF. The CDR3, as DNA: TGTGCCAGCAGTCCTCACCGGGACAGGGGCCCCTACGAGCAGTACTTC.

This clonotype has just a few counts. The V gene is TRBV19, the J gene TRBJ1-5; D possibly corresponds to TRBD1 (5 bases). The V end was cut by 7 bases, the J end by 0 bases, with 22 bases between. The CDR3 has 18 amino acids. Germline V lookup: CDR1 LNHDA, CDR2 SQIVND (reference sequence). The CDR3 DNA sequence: TGTGCCAGTATGCTGGGGCAGGGCCTACGATATAGCAATCAGCCCCAGCATTTT. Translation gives CASMLGQGLRYSNQPQHF.

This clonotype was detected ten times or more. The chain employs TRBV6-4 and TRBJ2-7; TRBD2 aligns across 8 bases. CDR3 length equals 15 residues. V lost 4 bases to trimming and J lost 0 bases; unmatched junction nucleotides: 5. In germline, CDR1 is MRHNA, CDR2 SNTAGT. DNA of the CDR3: TGTGCCAGCAGTGGCCTAACTAGCGGCTCCTACGAGCAGTACTTC. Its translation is CASSGLTSGSYEQYF.

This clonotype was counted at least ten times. CDR3 residues: CATPRLERWETQYF. The CDR3 region has the DNA TGTGCCACCCCTCGACTAGAGAGGTGGGAGACCCAGTACTTC. The chain joins TRBV6-1 to TRBJ2-5, with D possibly matching TRBD2 (6 bases). The germline V gene encodes CDR1 MNHNS and CDR2 SASEGT. This CDR3 contains 14 residues. V was pared by 10 bases and J by 5 bases, with 20 bases between.

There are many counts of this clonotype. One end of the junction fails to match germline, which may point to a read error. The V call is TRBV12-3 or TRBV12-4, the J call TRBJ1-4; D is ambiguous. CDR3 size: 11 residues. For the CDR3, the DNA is TGTGCCAGCAGCTTAGCTGAAAAACTGTTTTTT. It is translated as CASSLAEKLFF.

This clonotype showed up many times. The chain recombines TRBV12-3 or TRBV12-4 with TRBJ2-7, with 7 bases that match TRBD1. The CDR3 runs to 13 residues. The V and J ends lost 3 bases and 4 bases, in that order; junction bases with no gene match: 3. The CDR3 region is CASSFGTAYEQYF. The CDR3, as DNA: TGTGCCAGCAGTTTCGGGACAGCTTACGAGCAGTACTTC.

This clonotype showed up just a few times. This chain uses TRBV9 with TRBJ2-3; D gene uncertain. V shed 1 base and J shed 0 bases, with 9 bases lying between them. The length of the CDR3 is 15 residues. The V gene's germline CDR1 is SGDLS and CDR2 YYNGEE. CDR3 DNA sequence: TGTGCCAGCAGCGTAAGGTCAGCGAGCACAGATACGCAGTATTTT. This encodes CASSVRSASTDTQYF.

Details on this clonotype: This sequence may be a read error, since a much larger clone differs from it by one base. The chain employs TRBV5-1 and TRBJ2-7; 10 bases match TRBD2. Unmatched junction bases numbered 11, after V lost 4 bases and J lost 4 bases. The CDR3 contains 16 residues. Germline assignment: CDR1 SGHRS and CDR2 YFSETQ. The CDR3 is CASSRGLARGEYEQYF. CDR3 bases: TGCGCCAGCAGCAGGGGACTAGCGAGAGGAGAGTACGAGCAGTACTTC.

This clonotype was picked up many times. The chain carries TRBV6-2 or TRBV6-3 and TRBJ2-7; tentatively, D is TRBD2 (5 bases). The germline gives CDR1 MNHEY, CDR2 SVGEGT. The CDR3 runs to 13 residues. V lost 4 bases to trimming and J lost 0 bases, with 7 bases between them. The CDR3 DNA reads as TGTGCCAGCAGTTGGACTTTCTCCTACGAGCAGTACTTC. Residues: CASSWTFSYEQYF.

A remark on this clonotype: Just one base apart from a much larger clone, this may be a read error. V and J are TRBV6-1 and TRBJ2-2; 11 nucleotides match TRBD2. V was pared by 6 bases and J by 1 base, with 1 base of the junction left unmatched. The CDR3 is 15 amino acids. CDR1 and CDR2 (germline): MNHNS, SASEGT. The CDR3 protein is CASRTSGVNTGELFF. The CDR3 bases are TGTGCCAGCAGGACTAGCGGGGTGAACACCGGGGAGCTGTTTTTT.

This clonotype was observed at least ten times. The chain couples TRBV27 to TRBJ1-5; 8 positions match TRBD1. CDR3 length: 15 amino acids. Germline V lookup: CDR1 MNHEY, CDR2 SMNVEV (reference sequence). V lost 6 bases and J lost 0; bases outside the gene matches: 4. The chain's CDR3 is CASRTGAYSNQPQHF. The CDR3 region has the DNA TGTGCCAGCAGGACAGGGGCTTATAGCAATCAGCCCCAGCATTTT.

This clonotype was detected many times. CDR3 residues: CSARRRERPYNEQFF. The CDR3 nucleotides read TGCAGTGCTAGGAGACGGGAGCGTCCCTACAATGAGCAGTTCTTC. The chain employs TRBV20-1 and TRBJ2-1; possible D gene TRBD2, 6 bases. Trimming cost V 3 bases and J 2 bases, with 14 bases left between them. The CDR3 is made up of 15 amino acids. CDR1 is DFQATT and CDR2 is SNEGSKA in the germline V gene (reference sequence).

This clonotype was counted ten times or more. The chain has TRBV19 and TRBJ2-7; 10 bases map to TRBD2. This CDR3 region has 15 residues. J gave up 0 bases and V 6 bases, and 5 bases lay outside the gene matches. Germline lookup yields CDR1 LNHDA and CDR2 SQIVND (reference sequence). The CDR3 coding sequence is TGTGCCAGTAGCCCGGGACTAGCGACCTCCTACGAGCAGTACTTC. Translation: CASSPGLATSYEQYF.

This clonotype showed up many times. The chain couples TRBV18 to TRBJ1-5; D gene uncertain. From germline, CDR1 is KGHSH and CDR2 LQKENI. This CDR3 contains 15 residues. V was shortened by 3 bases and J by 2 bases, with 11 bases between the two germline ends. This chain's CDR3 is CASSPGREGNQPQHF. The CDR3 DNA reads TGTGCCAGCTCACCGGGAAGGGAAGGCAATCAGCCCCAGCATTTT.

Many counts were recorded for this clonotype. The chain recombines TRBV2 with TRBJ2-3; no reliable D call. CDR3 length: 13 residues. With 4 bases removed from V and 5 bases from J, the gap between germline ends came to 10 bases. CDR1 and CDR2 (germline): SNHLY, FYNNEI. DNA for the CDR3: TGTGCCAGCAGTGTTTTAGATTTAGATACGCAGTATTTT. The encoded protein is CASSVLDLDTQYF.

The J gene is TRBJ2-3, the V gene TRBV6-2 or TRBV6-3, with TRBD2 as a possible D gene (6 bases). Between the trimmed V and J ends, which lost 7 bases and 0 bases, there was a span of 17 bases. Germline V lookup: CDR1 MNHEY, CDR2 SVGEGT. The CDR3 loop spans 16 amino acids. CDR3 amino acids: CASIEGSSESTDTQYF. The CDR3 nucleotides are TGTGCCAGCATCGAGGGGTCTAGCGAGAGCACAGATACGCAGTATTTT.

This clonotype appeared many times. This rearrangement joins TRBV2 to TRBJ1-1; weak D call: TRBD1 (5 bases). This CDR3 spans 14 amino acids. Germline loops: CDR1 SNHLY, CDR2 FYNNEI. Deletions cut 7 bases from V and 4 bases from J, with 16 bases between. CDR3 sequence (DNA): TGTGCCAGCATCCGGGACTCAGAAGGCACTGAAGCTTTCTTT. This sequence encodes CASIRDSEGTEAFF.

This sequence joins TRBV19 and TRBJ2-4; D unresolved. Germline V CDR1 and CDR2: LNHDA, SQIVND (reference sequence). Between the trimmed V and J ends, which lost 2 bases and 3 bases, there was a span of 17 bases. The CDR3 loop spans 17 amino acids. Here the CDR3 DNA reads TGTGCCAGTAGTATACCATGGGCAAAGCTAGGCAAAAACATTCAGTACTTC. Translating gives CASSIPWAKLGKNIQYF.